This TCR beta chain was captured by sequencing in a study of shared clonotypes between healthy human individuals. General study findings and limits: Researchers sampled only blood; tissue repertoires likely differ. Sorted-subset sequencing was shown by rarefaction to be incomplete despite large depth.

V was pared by 1 base and J by 7 bases, with 7 bases of the junction left unmatched. Per the germline V gene, CDR1 is SNHLY and CDR2 is FYNNEI. The CDR3 sequence is 15 residues long. As for this clone: The antigen remains undetermined.

Here immunoSEQ multiplex PCR was the method, and the copy in TCRdb shows in-frame clones only, minus some. The sample has some 500,000 clones, approximately 95% seen once; the top ten hold approximately 0.067%. V gene TRBV2 combines with J gene TRBJ1-2; 9 bases line up with TRBD1. The sequenced material came from naive CD4+ T cells sorted from blood. The sample's subset: CD45RA+ positively selected. The sequence was collected from a woman aged 30 to 39 in good health. CDR3 nucleotide sequence: TGTGCCAGCAGTGAAGAAGGGGGACAGGGTGGTGGCTACACCTTC. Its translation is CASSEEGGQGGGYTF.